Listed below are T cell receptor beta chains from one sample, sequenced in a study of blood T cell repertoires in COVID-19. This table comes from immunoSEQ multiplex PCR, and its TCRdb copy is limited to in-frame clones, with some not included. The sample carries roughly 250,000 clones, roughly 90% recorded once. Sequencing used PBMCs or T cells enriched from blood (not recorded which). These receptors were taken from a woman between 45 and 65 years old who had recovered from COVID-19. Both conserved end residues are part of each CDR3. A D gene is named only where the DNA matches it firmly. The size field is filled for only some rows; it gives once, few, many or a size class.

CASSIGTGNSNYGYTF	TGTGCCAGCTCAATCGGGACAGGGAACTCTAACTATGGCTACACCTTC	TRBV18	NA	TRBD1	TRBJ1-2
CASNGATNYGYTF	TGTGCCAGCAATGGAGCGACTAACTATGGCTACACCTTC	TRBV28	once	NA	TRBJ1-2
CASSTKHAGLTNEQFF	TGTGCCAGCTCGACCAAGCATGCGGGTCTTACAAATGAGCAGTTCTTC	TRBV18	once	NA	TRBJ2-1
CASSPGGLAGEQYF	TGTGCCAGCAGCCCCGGGGGACTAGCTGGCGAGCAGTACTTC	TRBV28	NA	TRBD2	TRBJ2-7
CARSFRHRTGRNSPLHF	TGTGCCAGAAGCTTTCGCCATCGGACAGGGCGGAATTCACCCCTCCACTTT	TRBV5-3	NA	TRBD1	TRBJ1-6
CASSPEDSYNSPLHF	TGTGCCAGCAGTCCGGAGGACAGTTATAATTCACCCCTCCACTTT	TRBV6-2/TRBV6-3	NA	NA	TRBJ1-6
CASSWNRDYGYTF	TGTGCCAGCAGCTGGAACAGGGACTATGGCTACACCTTC	TRBV11-2	NA	NA	TRBJ1-2
CASSSGHTTYEQYF	TGTGCCAGCAGTTCCGGACACACCACCTACGAGCAGTACTTC	TRBV6-5	NA	NA	TRBJ2-7
CASSIASVNTEAFF	TGTGCCAGTAGTATAGCCTCAGTGAACACTGAAGCTTTCTTT	TRBV19	NA	NA	TRBJ1-1
CASGQTDSGNTIYF	TGTGCCAGTGGGCAGACGGACTCTGGAAACACCATATATTTT	TRBV19	NA	NA	TRBJ1-3
CASSFISAGGRHEQYF	TGTGCCAGCAGTTTTATTTCGGCAGGGGGCCGGCACGAGCAGTACTTC	TRBV28	NA	TRBD1	TRBJ2-7
CASKTSGRYNEQFF	TGTGCCAGCAAAACTAGCGGGAGGTATAATGAGCAGTTCTTC	TRBV28	NA	TRBD2	TRBJ2-1
CSVRRDTNTEAFF	TGCAGCGTTCGCCGGGACACGAACACTGAAGCTTTCTTT	TRBV29-1	NA	NA	TRBJ1-1
CASSQDLSGRVTDTQYF	TGTGCCAGCAGCCAGGACCTTAGCGGGAGGGTCACAGATACGCAGTATTTT	TRBV3-1/TRBV3-2	NA	TRBD2	TRBJ2-3
CATSPRQGARETQYF	TGTGCCACCAGCCCAAGACAGGGGGCGCGGGAGACCCAGTACTTC	TRBV15	NA	TRBD1	TRBJ2-5
CASSFSGMQNTEAFF	TGTGCCAGCAGCTTCTCAGGGATGCAGAACACTGAAGCTTTCTTT	TRBV11-1	NA	NA	TRBJ1-1
CASSEMGQGWNEQFF	TGTGCCAGCAGTGAAATGGGGCAGGGCTGGAATGAGCAGTTCTTC	TRBV2	NA	NA	TRBJ2-1
CATSRDGGLDYGYTF	TGTGCCACCAGCAGAGATGGGGGACTGGACTATGGCTACACCTTC	TRBV15	once	NA	TRBJ1-2
CASSPPDRGGYYEQYF	TGTGCCAGCTCACCACCCGACAGGGGGGGCTACTACGAGCAGTACTTC	TRBV18	NA	TRBD1	TRBJ2-7
CASSLVRAPSMDTQYF	TGTGCCAGCAGCTTGGTTCGAGCCCCCTCCATGGATACGCAGTATTTT	TRBV5-5	once	NA	TRBJ2-3
CASRIGNTEAFF	TGTGCCAGCAGAATCGGGAACACTGAAGCTTTCTTT	TRBV25-1	NA	NA	TRBJ1-1
CASSLVGETGELFF	TGCGCCAGCAGCTTGGTGGGAGAGACCGGGGAGCTGTTTTTT	TRBV5-1	NA	NA	TRBJ2-2
CASSPHRGRTPSRSFF	TGTGCCAGCAGTCCCCATCGGGGGAGAACCCCAAGCCGGTCTTTCTTT	TRBV27	NA	NA	TRBJ1-1
CASRGSGAFSYEQYF	TGTGCCAGTAGAGGTAGCGGGGCCTTCTCCTACGAGCAGTACTTC	TRBV19	NA	TRBD2	TRBJ2-7
CASSSMRTQRNTEAFF	TGTGCCAGCAGCTCGATGAGGACACAAAGGAACACTGAAGCTTTCTTT	TRBV7-9	NA	NA	TRBJ1-1
CASSLPRPRGTEAFF	TGTGCCAGCAGTTTACCCCGGCCCCGAGGGACTGAAGCTTTCTTT	TRBV28	NA	NA	TRBJ1-1
CATSDLLAGDRETQYF	TGTGCCACCAGTGATTTGTTGGCGGGAGATCGTGAGACCCAGTACTTC	TRBV24-1	NA	TRBD2	TRBJ2-5